These T cell receptor beta chains were read from a single sample in a study of CD8 T cells in ankylosing spondylitis. Via MiXCR, TCRdb re-called the 5' RACE reads, giving one row per CDR3 protein. The table includes hundreds of thousands of distinct CDR3 sequences, over 9.5% detected once. What was sequenced was blood, either unsorted or a sorted T cell fraction (not recorded which). Receptors were obtained from a male donor with ankylosing spondylitis or in good health (not recorded which). The CDR3 runs from the conserved cysteine through the conserved F or W. Fields, in order: D gene, clone size, V gene, J gene, CDR3 protein, CDR3 DNA. The D gene is left open where the match is weak. The listing skips clone size in some rows; elsewhere it reads once, few, many or a size class.

d_gene: TRBD2; abundance: many; v_gene: TRBV7-6; j_gene: TRBJ2-7; CDR3aa: CASSPAGPSYEQYF; CDR3nt: TGTGCCAGCAGCCCAGCGGGGCCCTCCTACGAGCAGTACTTC
d_gene: TRBD2; abundance: many; v_gene: TRBV12-3/TRBV12-4; j_gene: TRBJ2-2; CDR3aa: CASSPSGANTGELFF; CDR3nt: TGTGCCAGCAGTCCTAGCGGAGCGAACACCGGGGAGCTGTTTTTT
d_gene: NA; abundance: many; v_gene: TRBV7-9; j_gene: TRBJ2-7; CDR3aa: CASSGQGYEQYF; CDR3nt: TGTGCCAGCAGCGGGCAGGGTTACGAGCAGTACTTC
d_gene: TRBD1; abundance: many; v_gene: TRBV12-3/TRBV12-4; j_gene: TRBJ2-1; CDR3aa: CASSFRGQRGYNEQFF; CDR3nt: TGTGCCAGCAGTTTCAGGGGGCAGCGAGGGTACAATGAGCAGTTCTTC
d_gene: NA; abundance: few; v_gene: TRBV20-1; j_gene: TRBJ1-6; CDR3aa: CSALGLDSPLHF; CDR3nt: TGCAGTGCTTTGGGACTAGATTCACCCCTCCACTTT
d_gene: NA; abundance: many; v_gene: TRBV29-1; j_gene: TRBJ1-1; CDR3aa: CSVEGVNTEAFF; CDR3nt: TGCAGCGTTGAAGGGGTGAACACTGAAGCTTTCTTT
d_gene: NA; abundance: many; v_gene: TRBV7-9; j_gene: TRBJ1-3; CDR3aa: CASSSDGEGASGNTIYF; CDR3nt: TGTGCCAGCAGCAGCGACGGCGAGGGTGCCTCTGGAAACACCATATATTTT
d_gene: NA; abundance: many; v_gene: TRBV7-6; j_gene: TRBJ2-2; CDR3aa: CASSLAAGADTGELFF; CDR3nt: TGTGCCAGCAGCTTAGCGGCAGGGGCGGACACCGGGGAGCTGTTTTTT
d_gene: TRBD1; abundance: NA; v_gene: TRBV29-1; j_gene: TRBJ1-1; CDR3aa: CSVTLWTGADTEAFF; CDR3nt: TGCAGCGTGACCCTCTGGACAGGGGCGGACACTGAAGCTTTCTTT
d_gene: NA; abundance: many; v_gene: TRBV5-1; j_gene: TRBJ2-2; CDR3aa: CASSLAGPGELFF; CDR3nt: TGCGCCAGCAGCCTGGCGGGCCCCGGGGAGCTGTTTTTT
d_gene: TRBD1; abundance: NA; v_gene: TRBV28; j_gene: TRBJ2-7; CDR3aa: CASSPWTGSSYEQYF; CDR3nt: TGTGCCAGCAGTCCCTGGACAGGGAGCTCCTACGAGCAGTACTTC
d_gene: TRBD1; abundance: few; v_gene: TRBV7-3; j_gene: TRBJ2-3; CDR3aa: CASSPLPTGSTDTQYF; CDR3nt: TGTGCCAGCAGCCCCTTACCGACAGGGAGCACAGATACGCAGTATTTT
d_gene: NA; abundance: NA; v_gene: TRBV5-6; j_gene: TRBJ1-5; CDR3aa: CASSLRGAGAFQPQHF; CDR3nt: TGTGCCAGCAGCCTCCGCGGGGCAGGGGCGTTTCAGCCCCAGCATTTT
d_gene: TRBD1; abundance: few; v_gene: TRBV29-1; j_gene: TRBJ2-7; CDR3aa: CSVEGTGTYEQYF; CDR3nt: TGCAGCGTTGAGGGGACAGGGACCTACGAGCAGTACTTC
d_gene: NA; abundance: NA; v_gene: TRBV20-1; j_gene: TRBJ1-6; CDR3aa: CSASQFGSSYNSPLHF; CDR3nt: TGCAGTGCTAGTCAGTTTGGGAGCTCCTATAATTCACCCCTCCACTTT
d_gene: TRBD1; abundance: many; v_gene: TRBV5-1; j_gene: TRBJ2-3; CDR3aa: CASSLGTGQRGTDTQYF; CDR3nt: TGCGCCAGCAGCTTGGGCACGGGACAGAGGGGCACAGATACGCAGTATTTT
d_gene: NA; abundance: NA; v_gene: TRBV30; j_gene: TRBJ1-5; CDR3aa: CACTPGGSNQPQHF; CDR3nt: TGTGCCTGCACCCCGGGAGGCAGTAATCAGCCCCAGCATTTT
d_gene: TRBD1; abundance: many; v_gene: TRBV5-1; j_gene: TRBJ1-6; CDR3aa: CASSLDAGTENSPLHF; CDR3nt: TGCGCCAGCAGCTTGGACGCCGGGACAGAAAATTCACCCCTCCACTTT
d_gene: NA; abundance: few; v_gene: TRBV5-4; j_gene: TRBJ2-7; CDR3aa: CASSPENLRGLQYF; CDR3nt: TGTGCCAGCAGCCCAGAAAACCTACGAGGCCTACAGTACTTC
d_gene: NA; abundance: NA; v_gene: TRBV28; j_gene: TRBJ2-3; CDR3aa: CASSPLSDTDTQYF; CDR3nt: TGTGCCAGCAGTCCTCTGTCAGACACAGATACGCAGTATTTT
d_gene: NA; abundance: few; v_gene: TRBV20-1; j_gene: TRBJ2-1; CDR3aa: CSATTVGPSSYNEQFF; CDR3nt: TGCAGTGCAACGACGGTGGGACCCAGCTCCTACAATGAGCAGTTCTTC
d_gene: NA; abundance: NA; v_gene: TRBV6-1; j_gene: TRBJ2-1; CDR3aa: CASPSSLQGYNEQFF; CDR3nt: TGTGCCAGCCCTAGTTCTTTACAGGGATACAATGAGCAGTTCTTC
d_gene: TRBD2; abundance: NA; v_gene: TRBV6-5; j_gene: TRBJ2-5; CDR3aa: CASSYGLAGGPYQETQYF; CDR3nt: TGTGCCAGCAGTTACGGGCTAGCGGGGGGGCCGTACCAAGAGACCCAGTACTTC
d_gene: NA; abundance: many; v_gene: TRBV3-1; j_gene: TRBJ1-5; CDR3aa: CASSQDSRPQHF; CDR3nt: TGTGCCAGCAGCCAAGATTCGCGGCCCCAGCATTTT
d_gene: NA; abundance: NA; v_gene: TRBV7-2; j_gene: TRBJ2-7; CDR3aa: CASSLWGDEQYF; CDR3nt: TGTGCCAGCAGCTTGTGGGGGGACGAGCAGTACTTC
d_gene: NA; abundance: NA; v_gene: TRBV19; j_gene: TRBJ2-2; CDR3aa: CASRGPANTGELFF; CDR3nt: TGTGCCAGTCGGGGTCCCGCGAACACCGGGGAGCTGTTTTTT
d_gene: NA; abundance: many; v_gene: TRBV5-1; j_gene: TRBJ2-3; CDR3aa: CASRLLGDTQYF; CDR3nt: TGCGCCAGCAGGCTCTTGGGTGATACGCAGTATTTT
d_gene: NA; abundance: NA; v_gene: TRBV7-6; j_gene: TRBJ2-5; CDR3aa: CASSLARTEQETQYF; CDR3nt: TGTGCCAGCAGCTTAGCCCGGACAGAACAAGAGACCCAGTACTTC
d_gene: TRBD2; abundance: many; v_gene: TRBV5-1; j_gene: TRBJ2-1; CDR3aa: CASSRTSGGTYNEQFF; CDR3nt: TGCGCCAGCAGCCGGACTAGCGGGGGGACCTACAATGAGCAGTTCTTC
d_gene: NA; abundance: many; v_gene: TRBV6-5; j_gene: TRBJ1-1; CDR3aa: CASSYVVQGPSEAFF; CDR3nt: TGTGCCAGCAGTTATGTGGTCCAGGGGCCGAGTGAAGCTTTCTTT
d_gene: TRBD1; abundance: few; v_gene: TRBV7-3; j_gene: TRBJ2-5; CDR3aa: CASSLNPGQGETQYF; CDR3nt: TGTGCCAGCAGCTTAAACCCGGGACAGGGGGAGACCCAGTACTTC
d_gene: NA; abundance: NA; v_gene: TRBV21-1; j_gene: TRBJ2-5; CDR3aa: CASSKGGTRQETQYF; CDR3nt: TGTGCCAGCAGCAAAGGCGGGACTCGGCAAGAGACCCAGTACTTC
d_gene: NA; abundance: NA; v_gene: TRBV20-1; j_gene: TRBJ2-1; CDR3aa: CSARTDTYNEQFF; CDR3nt: TGCAGTGCTCGGACGGATACCTACAATGAGCAGTTCTTC
d_gene: TRBD1; abundance: many; v_gene: TRBV5-1; j_gene: TRBJ2-3; CDR3aa: CASSRGQAASTDTQYF; CDR3nt: TGCGCCAGCAGCAGGGGACAGGCCGCGAGCACAGATACGCAGTATTTT
d_gene: NA; abundance: many; v_gene: TRBV5-1; j_gene: TRBJ1-1; CDR3aa: CASSPPSKNTEAFF; CDR3nt: TGCGCCAGCAGCCCACCTAGTAAGAACACTGAAGCTTTCTTT
d_gene: NA; abundance: NA; v_gene: TRBV20-1; j_gene: TRBJ1-2; CDR3aa: CSAREGSYGYTF; CDR3nt: TGCAGTGCTAGAGAGGGATCCTATGGCTACACCTTC
d_gene: TRBD2; abundance: many; v_gene: TRBV28; j_gene: TRBJ2-1; CDR3aa: CASITGGFYNEQFF; CDR3nt: TGTGCCAGCATTACCGGGGGGTTCTACAATGAGCAGTTCTTC
d_gene: NA; abundance: NA; v_gene: TRBV7-2; j_gene: TRBJ2-2; CDR3aa: CASSFLTSTTGELFF; CDR3nt: TGTGCCAGCAGCTTCTTAACTAGCACAACCGGGGAGCTGTTTTTT
d_gene: NA; abundance: many; v_gene: TRBV20-1; j_gene: TRBJ2-5; CDR3aa: CSAAGGQETQYF; CDR3nt: TGCAGTGCCGCAGGGGGGCAAGAGACCCAGTACTTC
d_gene: TRBD2; abundance: NA; v_gene: TRBV7-3; j_gene: TRBJ2-4; CDR3aa: CASSTSGGGNIQYF; CDR3nt: TGTGCCAGCAGCACTAGCGGGGGGGGTAACATTCAGTACTTC
d_gene: NA; abundance: NA; v_gene: TRBV11-2; j_gene: TRBJ2-2; CDR3aa: CASSLAGAWELFF; CDR3nt: TGTGCCAGCAGCTTAGCCGGGGCCTGGGAGCTGTTTTTT
d_gene: NA; abundance: NA; v_gene: TRBV7-2; j_gene: TRBJ2-7; CDR3aa: CASSLEGTETYEQYF; CDR3nt: TGTGCCAGCAGCCTAGAAGGGACGGAGACCTACGAGCAGTACTTC
d_gene: TRBD1; abundance: few; v_gene: TRBV12-3/TRBV12-4; j_gene: TRBJ1-1; CDR3aa: CASSLGSTGGHTEAFF; CDR3nt: TGTGCCAGCAGTTTAGGTTCGACAGGGGGACACACTGAAGCTTTCTTT
d_gene: NA; abundance: NA; v_gene: TRBV3-1; j_gene: TRBJ2-1; CDR3aa: CASSQDLTEGHEQFF; CDR3nt: TGTGCCAGCAGCCAAGATTTAACAGAAGGACATGAGCAGTTCTTC
d_gene: TRBD2; abundance: many; v_gene: TRBV5-1; j_gene: TRBJ2-2; CDR3aa: CASSLGTRGTGELFF; CDR3nt: TGCGCCAGCAGCCTCGGGACTAGGGGGACCGGGGAGCTGTTTTTT
d_gene: NA; abundance: many; v_gene: TRBV6-1; j_gene: TRBJ2-3; CDR3aa: CASSPRDGADTQYF; CDR3nt: TGTGCCAGCAGTCCTCGGGATGGGGCGGATACGCAGTATTTT
d_gene: TRBD1; abundance: NA; v_gene: TRBV6-5; j_gene: TRBJ1-2; CDR3aa: CASSYFSQDRRHYTF; CDR3nt: TGTGCCAGCAGTTACTTCTCCCAGGACAGGAGGCACTACACCTTC
d_gene: NA; abundance: NA; v_gene: TRBV28; j_gene: TRBJ1-2; CDR3aa: CASSSLAYGYTF; CDR3nt: TGTGCCAGCAGTTCCCTCGCCTATGGCTACACCTTC
d_gene: NA; abundance: few; v_gene: TRBV14; j_gene: TRBJ2-1; CDR3aa: CASSQGGGQDNEQFF; CDR3nt: TGTGCCAGCAGCCAAGGAGGGGGGCAAGACAATGAGCAGTTCTTC
d_gene: NA; abundance: many; v_gene: TRBV3-1; j_gene: TRBJ2-7; CDR3aa: CASSKVDGPYEQYF; CDR3nt: TGTGCCAGCAGCAAGGTGGACGGACCCTACGAGCAGTACTTC
d_gene: TRBD1; abundance: NA; v_gene: TRBV10-3; j_gene: TRBJ1-2; CDR3aa: CAISEPDRGNGYTF; CDR3nt: TGTGCCATCAGTGAGCCGGACAGGGGTAATGGCTACACCTTC
d_gene: NA; abundance: many; v_gene: TRBV20-1; j_gene: TRBJ2-5; CDR3aa: CSARDATQEETQYF; CDR3nt: TGCAGTGCTAGAGATGCGACACAAGAAGAGACCCAGTACTTC
d_gene: NA; abundance: many; v_gene: TRBV12-3/TRBV12-4; j_gene: TRBJ2-2; CDR3aa: CASSPGAQGGELFF; CDR3nt: TGTGCCAGCAGTCCCGGGGCTCAGGGCGGGGAGCTGTTTTTT
d_gene: NA; abundance: few; v_gene: TRBV7-8; j_gene: TRBJ1-5; CDR3aa: CASSSSAISNQPQHF; CDR3nt: TGTGCCAGCAGCTCCTCCGCTATAAGCAATCAGCCCCAGCATTTT
d_gene: NA; abundance: many; v_gene: TRBV24-1; j_gene: TRBJ2-1; CDR3aa: CATRADSSYNEQFF; CDR3nt: TGTGCCACCAGAGCAGACAGTTCCTACAATGAGCAGTTCTTC
d_gene: NA; abundance: many; v_gene: TRBV28; j_gene: TRBJ1-2; CDR3aa: CASSLTTDLYGYTF; CDR3nt: TGTGCCAGCAGTTTAACGACGGACCTCTATGGCTACACCTTC
d_gene: NA; abundance: many; v_gene: TRBV5-1; j_gene: TRBJ2-6; CDR3aa: CATNKGGGANVLTF; CDR3nt: TGCGCCACAAATAAAGGAGGTGGGGCCAACGTCCTGACTTTC
d_gene: NA; abundance: few; v_gene: TRBV3-1; j_gene: TRBJ2-5; CDR3aa: CASNLGSQETQYF; CDR3nt: TGTGCCAGCAACCTTGGTAGTCAAGAGACCCAGTACTTC